The 14 T cell receptor beta chains below all came from one sample that was sequenced in a study of monozygotic twins with inflammatory bowel disease. From its re-call of the 5' RACE reads, TCRdb lists each CDR3 protein once, without DNA. The sample holds a few hundred thousand distinct CDR3 sequences. The sequencing sample was made of blood. These receptors were obtained from a human donor with ulcerative colitis or Crohn's disease, or a healthy co-twin of an affected twin (not recorded which).

The chain links TRBV10-3 to TRBJ2-1. The CDR3 has 14 amino acids. Germline CDR1 and CDR2: ENHRY and SYGVKD. The CDR3 loop is CAISELADYNEQFF.

The CDR3 spells CASSYSGTRGEAFF. V gene TRBV6-5 combines with J gene TRBJ1-1; TCRdb indicates TRBD1, and absent DNA this call remains unverified. From germline, CDR1 is MNHEY and CDR2 SVGAGI. The CDR3 spans 14 residues.

J is TRBJ1-3 and V is TRBV5-1. The CDR3 runs 17 residues. Per germline, CDR1 SGHRS and CDR2 YFSETQ. The CDR3: CASSFYPTQGGGNTIYF.

The chain links TRBV2 to TRBJ1-6; TCRdb designates TRBD1, a call that cannot be tested without DNA. The CDR3 is 15 residues long. In germline, CDR1 is SNHLY, CDR2 FYNNEI. CDR3 protein: CASLGESPSNSPLHF. The whole variable domain, remainder taken from reference TRBV2 and TRBJ1-6, is EPEVTQTPSHQVTQMGQEVILRCVPISNHLYFYWYRQILGQKVEFLVSFYNNEISEKSEIFDDQFSVERPDGSNFTLKIRSTKLEDSAMYFCASLGESPSNSPLHFGNGTRLTVT.

The V gene is TRBV15, the J gene TRBJ2-5; TCRdb reports TRBD2, a call that lacks DNA to check it against. Germline values: CDR1 LNHNV, CDR2 YYDKDF (reference sequence). The CDR3 is made up of 17 amino acids. The CDR3 is CATSRDGRGLSGETQYF.

The rearrangement uses TRBV12-3 or TRBV12-4 and TRBJ2-2; TCRdb outputs TRBD2, but without DNA this stays unchecked. CDR3 length: 15 residues. The CDR3 here is CASAYERGRRGELFF.

V and J are TRBV3-1 and TRBJ2-5; without DNA, the TCRdb call of TRBD1 cannot be checked. The CDR3 has 15 amino acids. CDR1 and CDR2 (germline): LGHDT, YNNKEL (reference sequence). CDR3 region: CASSHEFQGAETQYF.

The CDR3 protein is CASSLAGTGANNEQFF. This chain links TRBV5-1 with TRBJ2-1; the TCRdb D gene call, TRBD1, has no DNA to confirm it. CDR3 length: 16 amino acids. Germline V gene lookup returns CDR1 SGHRS and CDR2 YFSETQ. The full variable domain, with the rest looked up from reference TRBV5-1 and TRBJ2-1, is KAGVTQTPRYLIKTRGQQVTLSCSPISGHRSVSWYQQTPGQGLQFLFEYFSETQRNKGNFPGRFSGRQFSNSRSEMNVSTLELGDSALYLCASSLAGTGANNEQFFGPGTRLTVL.

The rearrangement links TRBV12-3 or TRBV12-4 to TRBJ1-1. There are 14 residues in the CDR3. The CDR3 loop is CASSLQRFVAEAFF.

The gene calls are TRBV7-8 and TRBJ1-5. CDR3 length equals 12 residues. CDR1 and CDR2 from the germline V gene are SGHVS and FQNEAQ. CDR3 protein: CASSLIGMPQHF.

The chain has TRBV5-1 and TRBJ2-1; lacking DNA, the TRBD1 call made by TCRdb goes unchecked. The CDR3 has 13 residues. CDR1 and CDR2 (germline): SGHRS, YFSETQ. CDR3 residues: CASSQGQGDEQFF.

The V and J genes are TRBV5-1 and TRBJ2-6; no DNA is available, so the TRBD2 call from TCRdb remains unchecked. The length of the CDR3 is 13 residues. CDR1 and CDR2 from the germline V gene are SGHRS and YFSETQ. CDR3 loop: CASSLTPRVDLTF.

The chain recombines TRBV3-1 with TRBJ2-2; the TRBD1 assignment by TCRdb is unverifiable without DNA. Looked up from germline, CDR1 is LGHDT and CDR2 is YNNKEL (reference sequence). The CDR3 covers 15 residues. CDR3 amino acids: CASRWEQGSAGELFF.

The chain joins TRBV27 to TRBJ1-2; TCRdb's assignment of TRBD1 cannot be checked, as there is no DNA. This CDR3 spans 11 amino acids. Germline V gene lookup returns CDR1 MNHEY and CDR2 SMNVEV (reference sequence). CDR3: CAVQGRYGYTF.